This TCR beta chain is from a study of T-cell memory formation after mild COVID-19. Study results and limitations: Clones contracting across day 15 to 85 had a balanced CD4/CD8 profile; later expanding clones leaned CD4+. Whether day 37 second-wave clones are SARS-CoV-2-specific was not confirmed.

As concerns this clonotype: Its target is unknown.

The CDR3 totals 15 residues. The ends were cut back, 4 bases at V and 0 bases at J, with 10 bases in the middle. Germline CDR1 is SNHLY and CDR2 is FYNNEI. Barcoded TCR alpha and TCR beta cDNA libraries with UMIs came from 5'RACE using constant-segment primers. Via MiXCR, TCRdb re-called the 5' RACE reads, giving one row per CDR3 protein. The sample holds 310,000 or so distinct CDR3 sequences, about a sixth seen once. The TCR comes from a young man who had mild COVID-19 (a few samples of this study predate the infection). Cell type and time point are not known. The V gene is TRBV2, the J gene TRBJ1-3, with D maybe TRBD1 (5 bases). Sequenced sample: PBMCs or a T cell subset sorted from them (not recorded which). The DNA for the CDR3 is TGTGCCAGCAGTGCTGGGGGTACCTCTGGAAACACCATATATTTT. This codes for CASSAGGTSGNTIYF. Together with reference TRBV2 and TRBJ1-3, the CDR3 gives the full variable domain: EPEVTQTPSHQVTQMGQEVILRCVPISNHLYFYWYRQILGQKVEFLVSFYNNEISEKSEIFDDQFSVERPDGSNFTLKIRSTKLEDSAMYFCASSAGGTSGNTIYFGEGSWLTVV.